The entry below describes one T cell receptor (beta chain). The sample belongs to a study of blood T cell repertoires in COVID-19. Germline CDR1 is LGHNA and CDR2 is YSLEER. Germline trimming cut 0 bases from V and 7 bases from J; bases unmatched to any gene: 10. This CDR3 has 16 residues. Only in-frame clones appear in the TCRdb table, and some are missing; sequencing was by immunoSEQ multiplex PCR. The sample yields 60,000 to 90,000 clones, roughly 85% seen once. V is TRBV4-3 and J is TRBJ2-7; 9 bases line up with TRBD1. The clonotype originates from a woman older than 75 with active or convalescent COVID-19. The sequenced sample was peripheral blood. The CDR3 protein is CASSQDTTGGWGEQYF. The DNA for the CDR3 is TGCGCCAGCAGCCAAGATACGACAGGGGGTTGGGGAGAGCAGTACTTC.